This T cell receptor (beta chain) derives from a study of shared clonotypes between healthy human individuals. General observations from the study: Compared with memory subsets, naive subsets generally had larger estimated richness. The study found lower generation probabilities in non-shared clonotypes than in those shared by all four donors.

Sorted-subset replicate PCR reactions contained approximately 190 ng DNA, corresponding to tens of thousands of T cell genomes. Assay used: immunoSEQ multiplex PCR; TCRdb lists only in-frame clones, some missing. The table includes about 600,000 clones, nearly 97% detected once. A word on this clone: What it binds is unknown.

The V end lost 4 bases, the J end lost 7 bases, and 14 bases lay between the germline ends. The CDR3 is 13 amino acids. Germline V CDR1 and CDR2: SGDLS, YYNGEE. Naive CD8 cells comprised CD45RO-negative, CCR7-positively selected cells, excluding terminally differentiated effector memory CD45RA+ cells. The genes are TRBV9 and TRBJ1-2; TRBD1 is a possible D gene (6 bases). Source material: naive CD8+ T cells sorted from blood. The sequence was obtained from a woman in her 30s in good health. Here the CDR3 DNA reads TGTGCCAGCAGCCCCGACAGGAGGGGTGGCTACACCTTC. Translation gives CASSPDRRGGYTF.